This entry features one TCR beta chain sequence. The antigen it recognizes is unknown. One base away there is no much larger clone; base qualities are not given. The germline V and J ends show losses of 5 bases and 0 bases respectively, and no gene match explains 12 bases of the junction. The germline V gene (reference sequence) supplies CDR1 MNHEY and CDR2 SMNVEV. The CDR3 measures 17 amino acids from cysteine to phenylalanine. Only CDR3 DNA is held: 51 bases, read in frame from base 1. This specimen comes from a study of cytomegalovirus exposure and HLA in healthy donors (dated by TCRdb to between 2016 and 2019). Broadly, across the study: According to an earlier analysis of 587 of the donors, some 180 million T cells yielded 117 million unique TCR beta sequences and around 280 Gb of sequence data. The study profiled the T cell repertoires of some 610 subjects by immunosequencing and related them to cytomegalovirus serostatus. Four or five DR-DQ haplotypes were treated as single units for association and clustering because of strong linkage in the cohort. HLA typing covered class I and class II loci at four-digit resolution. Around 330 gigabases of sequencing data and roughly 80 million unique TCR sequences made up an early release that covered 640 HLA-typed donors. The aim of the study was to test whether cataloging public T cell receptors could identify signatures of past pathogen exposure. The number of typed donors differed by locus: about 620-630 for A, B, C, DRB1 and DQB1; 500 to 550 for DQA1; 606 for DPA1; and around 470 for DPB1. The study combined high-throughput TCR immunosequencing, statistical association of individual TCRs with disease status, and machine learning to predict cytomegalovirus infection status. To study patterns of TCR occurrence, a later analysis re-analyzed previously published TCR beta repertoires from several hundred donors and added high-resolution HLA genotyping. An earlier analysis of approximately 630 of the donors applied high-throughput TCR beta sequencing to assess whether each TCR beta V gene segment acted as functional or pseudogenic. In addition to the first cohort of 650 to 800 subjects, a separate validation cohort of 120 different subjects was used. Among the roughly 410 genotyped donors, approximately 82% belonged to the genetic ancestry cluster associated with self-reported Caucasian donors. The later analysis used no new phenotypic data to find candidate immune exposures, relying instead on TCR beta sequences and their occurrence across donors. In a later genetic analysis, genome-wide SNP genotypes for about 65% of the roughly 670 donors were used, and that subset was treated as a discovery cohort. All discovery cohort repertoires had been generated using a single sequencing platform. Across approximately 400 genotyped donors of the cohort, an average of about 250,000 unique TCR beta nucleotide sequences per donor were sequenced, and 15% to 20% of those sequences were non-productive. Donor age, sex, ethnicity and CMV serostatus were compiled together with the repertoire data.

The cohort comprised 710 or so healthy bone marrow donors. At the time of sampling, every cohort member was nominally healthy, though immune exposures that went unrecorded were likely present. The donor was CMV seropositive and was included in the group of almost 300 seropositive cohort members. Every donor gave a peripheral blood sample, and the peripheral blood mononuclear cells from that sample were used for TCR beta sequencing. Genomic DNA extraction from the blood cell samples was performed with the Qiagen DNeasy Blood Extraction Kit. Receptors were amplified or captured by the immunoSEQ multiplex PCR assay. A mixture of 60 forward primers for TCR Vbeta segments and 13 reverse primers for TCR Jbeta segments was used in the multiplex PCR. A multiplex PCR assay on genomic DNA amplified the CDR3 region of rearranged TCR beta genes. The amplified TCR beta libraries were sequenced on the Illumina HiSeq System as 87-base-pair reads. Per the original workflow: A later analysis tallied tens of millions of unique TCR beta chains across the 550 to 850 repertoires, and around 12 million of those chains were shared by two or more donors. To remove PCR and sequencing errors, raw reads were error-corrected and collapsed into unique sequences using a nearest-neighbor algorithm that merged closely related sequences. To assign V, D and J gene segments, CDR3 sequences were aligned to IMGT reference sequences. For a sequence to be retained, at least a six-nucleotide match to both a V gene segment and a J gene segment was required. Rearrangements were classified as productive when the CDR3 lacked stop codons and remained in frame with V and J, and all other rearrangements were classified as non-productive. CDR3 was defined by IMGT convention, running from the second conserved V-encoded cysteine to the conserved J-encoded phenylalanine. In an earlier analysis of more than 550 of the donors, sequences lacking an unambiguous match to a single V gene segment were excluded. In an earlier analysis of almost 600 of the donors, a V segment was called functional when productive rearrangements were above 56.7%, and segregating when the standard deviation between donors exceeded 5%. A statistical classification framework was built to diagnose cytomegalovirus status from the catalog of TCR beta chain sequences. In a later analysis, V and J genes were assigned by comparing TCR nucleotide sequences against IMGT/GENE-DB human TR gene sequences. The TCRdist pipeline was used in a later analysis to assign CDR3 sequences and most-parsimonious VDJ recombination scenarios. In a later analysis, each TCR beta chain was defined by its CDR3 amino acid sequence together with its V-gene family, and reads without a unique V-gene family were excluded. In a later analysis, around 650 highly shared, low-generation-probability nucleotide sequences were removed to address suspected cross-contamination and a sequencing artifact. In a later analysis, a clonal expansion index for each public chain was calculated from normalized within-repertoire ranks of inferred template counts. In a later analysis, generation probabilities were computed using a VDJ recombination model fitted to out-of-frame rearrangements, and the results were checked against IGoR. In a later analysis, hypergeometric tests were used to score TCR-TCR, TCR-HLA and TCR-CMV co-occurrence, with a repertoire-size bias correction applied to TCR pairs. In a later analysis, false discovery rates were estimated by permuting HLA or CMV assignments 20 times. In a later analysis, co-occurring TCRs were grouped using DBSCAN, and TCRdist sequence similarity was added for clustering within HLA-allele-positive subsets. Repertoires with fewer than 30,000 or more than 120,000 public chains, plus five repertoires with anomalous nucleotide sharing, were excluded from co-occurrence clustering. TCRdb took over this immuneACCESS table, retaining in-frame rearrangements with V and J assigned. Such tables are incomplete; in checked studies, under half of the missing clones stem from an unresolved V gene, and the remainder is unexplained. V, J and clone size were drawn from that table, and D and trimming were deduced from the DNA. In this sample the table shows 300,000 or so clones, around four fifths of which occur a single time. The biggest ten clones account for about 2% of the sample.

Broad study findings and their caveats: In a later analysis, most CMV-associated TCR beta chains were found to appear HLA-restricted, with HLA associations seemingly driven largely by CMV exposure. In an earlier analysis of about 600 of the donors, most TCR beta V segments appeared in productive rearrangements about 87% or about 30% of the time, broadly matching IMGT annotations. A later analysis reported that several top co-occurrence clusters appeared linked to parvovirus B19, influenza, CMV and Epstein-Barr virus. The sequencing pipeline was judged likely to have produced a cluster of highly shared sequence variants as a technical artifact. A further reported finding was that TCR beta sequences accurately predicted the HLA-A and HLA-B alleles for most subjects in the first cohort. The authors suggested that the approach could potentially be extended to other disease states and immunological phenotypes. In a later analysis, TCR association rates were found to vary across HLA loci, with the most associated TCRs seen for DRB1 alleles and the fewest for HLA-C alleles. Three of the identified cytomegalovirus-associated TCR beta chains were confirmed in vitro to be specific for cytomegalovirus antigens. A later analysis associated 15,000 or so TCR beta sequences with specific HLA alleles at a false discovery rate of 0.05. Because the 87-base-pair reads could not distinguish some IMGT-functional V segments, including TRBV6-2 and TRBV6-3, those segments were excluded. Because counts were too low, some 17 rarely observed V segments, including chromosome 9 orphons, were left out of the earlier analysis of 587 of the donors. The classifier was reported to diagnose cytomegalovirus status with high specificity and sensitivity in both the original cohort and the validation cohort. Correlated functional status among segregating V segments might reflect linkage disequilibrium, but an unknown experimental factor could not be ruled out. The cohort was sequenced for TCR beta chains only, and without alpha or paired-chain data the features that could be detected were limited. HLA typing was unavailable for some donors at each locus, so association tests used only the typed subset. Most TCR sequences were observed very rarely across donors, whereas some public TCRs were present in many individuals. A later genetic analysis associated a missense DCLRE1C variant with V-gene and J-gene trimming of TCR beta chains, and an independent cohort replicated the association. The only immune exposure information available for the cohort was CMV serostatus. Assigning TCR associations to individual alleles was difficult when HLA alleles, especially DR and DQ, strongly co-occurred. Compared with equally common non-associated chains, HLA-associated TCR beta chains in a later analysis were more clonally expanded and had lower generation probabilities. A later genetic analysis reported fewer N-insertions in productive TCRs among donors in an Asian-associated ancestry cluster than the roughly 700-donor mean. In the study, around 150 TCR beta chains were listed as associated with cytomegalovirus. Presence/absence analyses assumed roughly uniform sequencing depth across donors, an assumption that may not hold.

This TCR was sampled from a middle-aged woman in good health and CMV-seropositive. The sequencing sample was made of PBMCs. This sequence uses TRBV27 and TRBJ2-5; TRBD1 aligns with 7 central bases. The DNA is TGTGCCAGCAGTACAAGACAGGGAACTTGGGACCAAGAGACCCAGTACTTC. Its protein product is CASSTRQGTWDQETQYF.